The entry that follows covers one T cell receptor beta chain sequence. This entry belongs to a study of blood T cell repertoires in COVID-19. Overall study context: COVID-19 samples collected from the United States, Italy and Spain covered acute and convalescent phases.

Original analysis: Counts of nucleated cells, estimated from reference gene primer amplification, were obtained. Generated by immunoSEQ multiplex PCR, the TCRdb table keeps only in-frame clones and is missing some. V and J calls and clone size are as listed in that table; D and trimming were resolved from the DNA. Of approximately 670,000 clones in the sample, 80% to 90% are singletons; the top ten hold roughly 0.26%. This CDR3 has 15 amino acids. With V trimmed by 2 bases and J by 6 bases, 8 bases remained unmatched. Per the germline V gene, CDR1 is GTSNPN and CDR2 is SVGIG (reference sequence). The sequenced sample was peripheral blood. The chain combines TRBV30 with TRBJ2-3, with TRBD2 matching 10 bases. The sequence was obtained from a young woman with acute or convalescent COVID-19. The CDR3, as DNA: TGTGCCTGGAGTAAGAGTAGCGGGGGGCGGGATACGCAGTATTTT. Its protein is CAWSKSSGGRDTQYF.